This T cell receptor beta chain was obtained from a study of vaccination and CD4 T cells after COVID-19. Scientists ran DNA taken from cultured CD4+ T cells through the Oncomine TCR Beta short-read assay for sequencing. MiXCR, run by TCRdb on the PCR reads, gives a single entry per CDR3 protein. This sample yields about 29,000 distinct CDR3 sequences, of which about two thirds are seen a single time; around 17% belongs to the top ten. In regard to this clonotype: Its specificity is unknown.

The CDR3 runs 15 residues. Per germline, CDR1 SGHTS and CDR2 YDEGEE. V lost 3 bases and J lost 2; bases outside the gene matches: 7. The sample's treatment: approximately 11-day PBMC culture with coronavirus spike peptide pools or control peptides (ViraFEST assay). The chain uses TRBV5-8 and TRBJ2-5, with 7 bases matching TRBD1. The specimen was CD4+ T cells from blood, cultured in vitro, collected after SARS-CoV-2 vaccination. This clonotype originated in a human donor who received a COVID-19 vaccine. The CDR3 protein is CASSSGQASQETQYF. DNA of the CDR3: TGTGCCAGCAGCTCAGGACAGGCGTCACAAGAGACCCAGTACTTC.